Listed below are T cell receptor beta chains from one sample, sequenced in a study of blood T cell repertoires in COVID-19. Assay: immunoSEQ multiplex PCR; the TCRdb copy retains only in-frame clones and omits some. The sample lists around 37,000 clones; roughly 84% were seen once. Input material: peripheral blood. The origin of the receptors is a man in his 60s with COVID-19, enrolled during active disease. Both conserved end residues are part of each CDR3. Fields, in order: V gene, D gene, CDR3 protein. The D gene is left open where the match is weak.

TRBV28,TRBD1,CASSTPQGRNSPLHF
TRBV14,.,CASSQARGRYGYTF
TRBV6-5,TRBD1,CASSYTDRGQQFF
TRBV5-1,TRBD2,CASSLASAGGHEQYF
TRBV15,TRBD2,CATQGGLGDYEQYF
TRBV6-5,TRBD1,CASSYGTGGRYGYTF
TRBV4-1,TRBD1,CASSVTGTGFGSGQFF
TRBV4-3,.,CASSQEHPQQPQHF
TRBV6-1,TRBD1,CASRTGGITSYEQYF
TRBV27,TRBD2,CASMRGRESTGELFF
TRBV29-1,TRBD1,CSVDLGQGVYEQYF
TRBV15,TRBD1,CATSPTTNPGQKFF
TRBV27,TRBD1,CASRAGTGGNSPLHF
TRBV2,TRBD2,CASSDPLGLAGDSDTQYF
TRBV9,TRBD2,CASSVGQAGSTGELFF
TRBV7-2,.,CASSLDWAPHTEAFF
TRBV19,.,CASTSPGSSPLHF
TRBV6-5,.,CASSSDIQGLFYGYTF
TRBV29-1,.,CSVGQGNYGYTF
TRBV5-1,.,CASSLGGSISGNTIYF
TRBV10-3,TRBD1,CAISPGTGELSLHF
TRBV11-3,.,CASSQDGFSNNIQYF
TRBV6-5,.,CASISWGGGNEQFF
TRBV4-1,TRBD2,CASSQPRSSGNSYNEQFF
TRBV6-1,TRBD2,CASSDSGRAGEQFF
TRBV7-9,.,CASSRDRSEKLFF
TRBV7-9,TRBD1,CASSATGDDGYTF
TRBV5-6,.,CASSLGLADYNEQFF
TRBV28,.,CASTTNTEAFF
TRBV27,.,CASSRGGANEKLFF
TRBV5-4,TRBD2,CASSGRAYNEQFF
TRBV29-1,.,CSVVPGIDQPQHF
TRBV4-3,.,CASSQVGGNTEAFF
TRBV9,TRBD1,CASSRQGANEKLFF
TRBV15,.,CATSRDITDTQYF
TRBV6-5,.,CASSSTDQGQPQHF
TRBV19,TRBD1,CASSPQTGAQEKLFF
TRBV27,.,CASSLAATYSKSYEQYF
TRBV27,.,CASSPTGSTGELFF
TRBV19,.,CASSELGSTEAFF
TRBV5-1,TRBD2,CASSSGLADNEQFF
TRBV19,TRBD2,CASSKLTSGSIRSYNEQFF
TRBV3-1/TRBV3-2,TRBD1,CASSLGTGGDYGYTF
TRBV4-3,.,CASSQDTQGWGQPQHF
TRBV5-4,.,CASSLVAGEPNYGYTF
TRBV6-5,.,CASSSSDALRGTEAFF
TRBV19,TRBD1,CASSTSKTGELYEQYF
TRBV3-1/TRBV3-2,TRBD1,CASSPGQGAETQYF
TRBV11-2,.,CASSLDRGRQATIYF
TRBV3-1/TRBV3-2,TRBD1,CASSPAQGGSGNTIYF
TRBV27,TRBD1,CASSTRDRGTEAFF
TRBV19,TRBD1,CASNNKEGQGSQRNQPQHF
TRBV9,.,CASSPAYGELFF
TRBV9,TRBD1,CASSGGDSPEGYTF
TRBV7-3,TRBD2,CASSPWTSGRNEQFF
TRBV4-3,.,CASSQDPYQGANYGYTF
TRBV5-6,TRBD2,CASSWSLAGVSYNEQFF
TRBV7-2,.,CASSFLPRGGNEQYF
TRBV5-4,TRBD2,CASSLAASGRGYEQFF
TRBV28,.,CASSSGFNTEAFF